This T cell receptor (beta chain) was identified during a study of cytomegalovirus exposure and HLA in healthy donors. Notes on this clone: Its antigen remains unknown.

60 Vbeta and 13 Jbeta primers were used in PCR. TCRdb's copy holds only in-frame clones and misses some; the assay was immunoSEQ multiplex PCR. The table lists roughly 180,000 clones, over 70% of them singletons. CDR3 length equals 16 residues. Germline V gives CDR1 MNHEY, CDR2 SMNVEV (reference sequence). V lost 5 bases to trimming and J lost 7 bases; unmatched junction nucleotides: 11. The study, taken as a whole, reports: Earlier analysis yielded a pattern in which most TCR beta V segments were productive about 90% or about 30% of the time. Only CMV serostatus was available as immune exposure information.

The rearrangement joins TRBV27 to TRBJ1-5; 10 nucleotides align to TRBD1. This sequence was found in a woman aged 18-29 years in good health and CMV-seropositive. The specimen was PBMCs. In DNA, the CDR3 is TGTGCCAGCAGTGCTAAGGGACAGGGGAGAAGGCAGCCCCAGCATTTT. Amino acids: CASSAKGQGRRQPQHF.